This passage covers 22 T cell receptor beta chains from one sample sequenced in a study of blood T cell repertoires in COVID-19. Clones were sequenced by immunoSEQ multiplex PCR, and TCRdb holds only the in-frame ones, with some missing. The sample has approximately 180,000 clones; around 81% are singletons. Input material: peripheral blood. The source is a woman of 80 years or more with COVID-19, enrolled during active disease.

V usage is TRBV28 and J usage is TRBJ1-4; tentative D call: TRBD1 (5 bases). This CDR3 comprises 14 residues. Germline V lookup: CDR1 MDHEN, CDR2 SYDVKM. The V end lost 3 bases, the J end lost 2 bases, and 7 bases lay between the germline ends. The CDR3 spells CASSLGGTNEKLFF. The CDR3 DNA is TGTGCCAGCAGTTTGGGGGGGACTAATGAAAAACTGTTTTTT.

The chain recombines TRBV6-5 with TRBJ1-1; D unclear. V was pared by 2 bases and J by 1 base, with 5 bases between. Germline assignment: CDR1 MNHEY and CDR2 SVGAGI. CDR3 length: 13 residues. The CDR3 protein is CASSYAGNTEAFF. The CDR3 nucleotides are TGTGCCAGCAGTTACGCAGGGAACACTGAAGCTTTCTTT.

The rearrangement uses TRBV19 and TRBJ2-1; D may be TRBD2 (6 bases). CDR1 and CDR2 from the germline V gene are LNHDA and SQIVND (reference sequence). V shed 7 bases and J shed 2 bases, with 21 bases lying between them. This CDR3 region has 17 residues. The CDR3 loop reads CASTNRGAGPPYNEQFF. The CDR3 coding sequence is TGTGCCAGTACCAACCGTGGGGCGGGACCGCCCTACAATGAGCAGTTCTTC.

This clone has more than one count but fewer than ten. The genes are TRBV4-1 and TRBJ2-7, with TRBD2 identical over 10 bases. With V trimmed by 4 bases and J by 3 bases, 6 bases remained unmatched. The germline V gene has CDR1 MGHRA and CDR2 YSYEKL. This CDR3 is 15 amino acids long. In DNA form, the CDR3 reads TGCGCCAGCAGCCTCAGACTAGCGGGCTTCTACGAGCAGTACTTC. Translated, it gives CASSLRLAGFYEQYF.

V gene TRBV11-3 combines with J gene TRBJ2-3, with 12 positions matching TRBD2. Germline V CDR1 and CDR2: SGHNT, YENEEA. V trimming: 3 bases; J trimming: 7 bases; junction bases outside the gene matches: 11. There are 17 residues in the CDR3. CDR3 region: CASSFSSGGAGFHTQYF. CDR3 nucleotide sequence: TGTGCCAGCAGCTTCTCTAGCGGGGGGGCGGGTTTTCATACGCAGTATTTT.

The chain carries TRBV4-2 and TRBJ1-2, with D perhaps TRBD1 (5 bases). V was shortened by 0 bases and J by 5 bases, with 7 bases between the two germline ends. The CDR3 length is 13 residues. From germline, CDR1 is LGHNA and CDR2 YNFKEQ. The CDR3 region is CASSQEGAYGYTF. The CDR3 nucleotides are TGTGCCAGCAGCCAAGAAGGGGCTTATGGCTACACCTTC.

The chain recombines TRBV9 with TRBJ1-2, with 7 bases fitting TRBD1. Looked up from germline, CDR1 is SGDLS and CDR2 is YYNGEE. The CDR3 is made up of 14 amino acids. With V trimmed by 2 bases and J by 8 bases, 9 bases remained unmatched. In DNA form, the CDR3 reads TGTGCCAGCAGCGTTACCCCAATGGACAGGGGCTACACCTTC. Residues: CASSVTPMDRGYTF. Full variable domain (outside the CDR3, taken from reference TRBV9 and TRBJ1-2): DSGVTQTPKHLITATGQRVTLRCSPRSGDLSVYWYQQSLDQGLQFLIQYYNGEERAKGNILERFSAQQFPDLHSELNLSSLELGDSALYFCASSVTPMDRGYTFGSGTRLTVV.

The rearrangement joins TRBV5-5 to TRBJ2-7; 9 positions agree with TRBD2. Per germline, CDR1 SGHKS and CDR2 YYEKEE (reference sequence). With 3 bases clipped from V and 6 bases from J, the junction kept 10 bases outside the gene matches. The CDR3 has 15 amino acids. The CDR3 sequence: CASSSPGLAQLEQYF. The DNA of the CDR3 is TGTGCCAGCAGCTCTCCGGGACTAGCCCAGCTCGAGCAGTACTTC.

The V call is TRBV7-9, the J call TRBJ1-3; D is uncertain. Trimming took off 6 bases at V and 1 base at J, with 13 bases between the two ends. The CDR3 runs to 15 residues. Germline assignment: CDR1 SEHNR and CDR2 FQNEAQ (reference sequence). This CDR3 reads CASRPAWASGNTIYF. The CDR3 coding sequence is TGTGCCAGCAGGCCCGCGTGGGCTTCTGGAAACACCATATATTTT.

The rearrangement uses TRBV2 and TRBJ2-2, with 7 positions matching TRBD2. After removal of 2 bases from V and 2 bases from J, the junction contained 5 bases not matched to a gene. The CDR3 is 16 amino acids. Germline assignment: CDR1 SNHLY and CDR2 FYNNEI. The CDR3 region is CASSERSSGNTGELFF. CDR3 nucleotides: TGTGCCAGCAGTGAAAGGTCTAGCGGAAACACCGGGGAGCTGTTTTTT.

V usage is TRBV10-1 and J usage is TRBJ2-7; a weak D match, TRBD1 (5 bases). V was clipped by 2 bases and J by 0 bases, with 14 bases between them. Germline V gene sequence: CDR1 WNHNN, CDR2 SYGVQD (reference sequence). The CDR3 covers 16 residues. The CDR3 region has the DNA TGCGCCAGCAGTGAGGGAAAGGGGCGATACTCCTACGAGCAGTACTTC. Encoded protein: CASSEGKGRYSYEQYF.

The V gene is TRBV30, the J gene TRBJ2-7; TRBD1 might be the D (6 bases). Trimming left V 4 bases short and J 0 bases short, with 16 bases between. In germline, CDR1 is GTSNPN, CDR2 SVGIG (reference sequence). This CDR3 is built from 15 residues. In DNA form, the CDR3 reads TGTGCCTGGATCGATACAGGGAAGGGCTCCTACGAGCAGTACTTC. This encodes CAWIDTGKGSYEQYF.

The rearrangement links TRBV7-9 to TRBJ1-1; D unclear. The CDR3 totals 15 residues. Trimming removed 2 bases at V and 1 base at J, with 11 bases between. Per germline, CDR1 SEHNR and CDR2 FQNEAQ (reference sequence). The CDR3 sequence: CASSLLSGPNTEAFF. The CDR3 DNA reads as TGTGCCAGCAGCTTACTTTCAGGCCCGAACACTGAAGCTTTCTTT.

V usage is TRBV5-5 and J usage is TRBJ2-2, with 7 bases lining up with TRBD1. Germline V gene data show CDR1 as SGHKS and CDR2 as YYEKEE (reference sequence). V was pared by 2 bases and J by 5 bases, with 9 bases of the junction left unmatched. This CDR3 has 16 amino acids. CDR3 protein: CASSLDTGQWTGELFF. CDR3 bases: TGTGCCAGCAGCTTAGATACGGGACAGTGGACCGGGGAGCTGTTTTTT.

CDR3 loop: CASSTFSGRDSYEQYF. The DNA for the CDR3 is TGTGCCAGCAGTACATTTAGCGGGAGAGACTCCTACGAGCAGTACTTC. The chain joins TRBV6-2 or TRBV6-3 to TRBJ2-7; 9 bases agree with TRBD2. V was pared by 5 bases and J by 0 bases, with 8 bases of the junction left unmatched. The CDR3 is made up of 16 amino acids. Looked up from germline, CDR1 is MNHEY and CDR2 is SVGEGT.

V usage is TRBV16 and J usage is TRBJ1-1; D might be TRBD1 (5 bases). The CDR3 loop spans 18 amino acids. Deletions cut 5 bases from V and 3 bases from J, with 25 bases between. Germline V gene sequence: CDR1 KGHSY, CDR2 FQNENV. The CDR3 bases are TGTGCCAGCAGCGAAGGCAGGGTGGATGGTATTAGAGACACTGAAGCTTTCTTT. Translated: CASSEGRVDGIRDTEAFF.

The chain couples TRBV6-1 to TRBJ1-2; D remains unclear. Germline CDR1 reads MNHNS; CDR2 reads SASEGT. Between the trimmed V and J ends, which lost 0 bases and 4 bases, there was a span of 9 bases. The CDR3 totals 14 residues. In DNA, the CDR3 is TGTGCCAGCAGTGAAGCCGCGAGTGCCTATGGCTACACCTTC. Translated: CASSEAASAYGYTF.

This chain uses TRBV10-3 with TRBJ2-7; D is perhaps TRBD2 (6 bases). Deletions cut 8 bases from V and 0 bases from J, with 17 bases between. The CDR3 length is 15 residues. Germline-derived CDR1 and CDR2 are ENHRY and SYGVKD. The DNA for the CDR3 is TGTGCCATCGCCGGAGCGGGTCTCCCCTCCTACGAGCAGTACTTC. This encodes CAIAGAGLPSYEQYF.

In this sample, this clone turned up once. The sample has other DNA sequences that encode this CDR3 too. The V call is TRBV7-2, the J call TRBJ2-1; a weak D match, TRBD2 (6 bases). V gave up 1 base and J gave up 4 bases, with 11 bases separating them. The germline V gene has CDR1 SGHTA and CDR2 FQGNSA. The CDR3 sequence is 15 residues long. The CDR3 nucleotides are TGTGCCAGCAGCTTAGACGGGGGTTCTTACAATGAGCAGTTCTTC. Protein: CASSLDGGSYNEQFF.

The rearrangement joins TRBV7-2 to TRBJ2-2; possible D gene TRBD1, 6 bases. Trimming removed 5 bases from V and 7 bases from J, with 17 bases in between. This CDR3 is 15 amino acids long. The V gene's germline CDR1 is SGHTA and CDR2 FQGNSA. For the CDR3, the DNA is TGTGCCAGCAGCACCCACAGGGTTCATGGCGGGGAGCTGTTTTTT. Translation gives CASSTHRVHGGELFF.

The J gene is TRBJ1-6, the V gene TRBV5-6; D gene ambiguous. Trimming removed 0 bases from V and 9 bases from J, with 4 bases in between. Germline V gene data show CDR1 as SGHDT and CDR2 as YYEEEE. The CDR3 is made up of 12 amino acids. The chain's CDR3 is CASSLELSPLHF. The CDR3 nucleotides are TGTGCCAGCAGCTTGGAGCTTTCACCCCTCCACTTT.

The chain couples TRBV20-1 to TRBJ1-1; 10 nucleotides match TRBD1. The CDR3 totals 11 residues. V trimming: 6 bases; J trimming: 14 bases; junction bases outside the gene matches: 9. The germline gives CDR1 DFQATT, CDR2 SNEGSKA (reference sequence). The CDR3 DNA follows: TGCAGTGCCCCTACCGGACAGGGGGTCTTCTTT. Translation gives CSAPTGQGVFF.